This is a list of T cell receptor beta chains from one sample in a study of blood T cell repertoires in COVID-19. The data were produced by immunoSEQ multiplex PCR, yet TCRdb's version contains in-frame clones alone and is incomplete. The sample yields about 17,000 clones, roughly 86% seen once. The source material was peripheral blood. All receptors come from a human donor in a cohort sampled during active COVID-19. Each CDR3 is given with its conserved first and last residue. The D gene is left open where the match is weak. Only part of the rows carry a size: once, few, many, or a class if the clone is expanded.

TRBV6-5,NA,TRBJ2-3,NA,TGTGCCAGCAGCCCCCGCGGATACTTAGATACGCAGTATTTT,CASSPRGYLDTQYF
TRBV6-6,NA,TRBJ2-5,NA,TGTGCCAGCAGCCGACCCGGTTCGGAGACCCAGTACTTC,CASSRPGSETQYF
TRBV5-4,NA,TRBJ2-1,NA,TGTGCCAGCAGCTTGGGATACAGGTACAATGAGCAGTTCTTC,CASSLGYRYNEQFF
TRBV9,NA,TRBJ1-3,NA,TGTGCCAGCAGCGTTACCACAGGCTTGGGAGGAAACACCATATATTTT,CASSVTTGLGGNTIYF
TRBV5-1,once,TRBJ2-1,TRBD1,TGCGCCAGCAGCTTGGGGGACAGGGAAAACAATGAGCAGTTCTTC,CASSLGDRENNEQFF
TRBV18,NA,TRBJ2-1,NA,TGTGCCAGCTCCCCACAGGGCGGGAGCTACAATGAGCAGTTCTTC,CASSPQGGSYNEQFF
TRBV30,NA,TRBJ2-7,NA,TGTGCCTGGACCCCTGACAGGCTCTACGAGCAGTACTTC,CAWTPDRLYEQYF
TRBV5-1,NA,TRBJ1-3,NA,TGCGCCAGCAGCTCCTTTGATCCCGGTGGAAACACCATATATTTT,CASSSFDPGGNTIYF
TRBV2,NA,TRBJ2-6,TRBD1,TGTGCCAGCATGATTCCGGGACAGGGGGCTCTAGGGGCCAACGTCCTGACTTTC,CASMIPGQGALGANVLTF
TRBV18,NA,TRBJ2-2,TRBD2,TGTGCCAGCTCACCACCCCTAGCGGGAGTTCGTAACACCGGGGAGCTGTTTTTT,CASSPPLAGVRNTGELFF
TRBV10-3,once,TRBJ1-2,NA,TGTGCCATCAGTGAGGAGCCCGACTATGGCTACACCTTC,CAISEEPDYGYTF
TRBV5-8,NA,TRBJ2-1,TRBD2,TGTGCCAGCAGCTTAACTAGCGTCAATGAGCAGTTCTTC,CASSLTSVNEQFF
TRBV25-1,NA,TRBJ1-4,NA,TGTGCCAGCAGTGAAGCGGTCGACGGAGGAGAAAAACTGTTTTTT,CASSEAVDGGEKLFF
TRBV19,NA,TRBJ1-2,TRBD1,TGTGCCAGTAGTATCGGACAGGGGAACTATGGCTACACCTTC,CASSIGQGNYGYTF
TRBV30,NA,TRBJ2-3,TRBD2,TGTGCCTGGAGTGGGACTAGCGGGAGGGCGTCAGATACGCAGTATTTT,CAWSGTSGRASDTQYF
TRBV5-1,NA,TRBJ1-5,NA,TGCGCCAGCAGCTTAGAAACAGGGAACAATCAGCCCCAGCATTTT,CASSLETGNNQPQHF
TRBV29-1,NA,TRBJ2-5,NA,TGCAGCGTTCCATTGGGGCGAGAGACCCAGTACTTC,CSVPLGRETQYF
TRBV27,NA,TRBJ2-5,TRBD1,TGTGCCAGCAGTTTGGGACAGGGGGGCCAAGAGACCCAGTACTTC,CASSLGQGGQETQYF
TRBV6-6,NA,TRBJ2-2,NA,TGTGCCAGCAGTTACTCGGGAGTCACCGGGGAGCTGTTTTTT,CASSYSGVTGELFF
TRBV28,NA,TRBJ2-7,NA,TGTGCCAGCAGAATGCAGGGCCCCCACGTAGGAGAGCAGTACTTC,CASRMQGPHVGEQYF
TRBV28,NA,TRBJ2-7,NA,TGTGCCAGCAGACGGACTGGGCCCTACGAGCAGTACTTC,CASRRTGPYEQYF
TRBV7-8,NA,TRBJ2-1,NA,TGTGCCAGCAGGCTACAGGGTTGGTCCTACAATGAGCAGTTCTTC,CASRLQGWSYNEQFF
TRBV4-1,NA,TRBJ2-1,NA,TGCGCCAGCAGCCAAGGGCCTAGCTCCTACAATGAGCAGTTCTTC,CASSQGPSSYNEQFF
TRBV6-5,NA,TRBJ2-3,TRBD2,TGTGCCAGCAGAGGACTAGCGGGGTACACAGATACGCAGTATTTT,CASRGLAGYTDTQYF
TRBV5-5,NA,TRBJ1-2,NA,TGTGCCAGCAGCTCTCCAGTTGTCTATGGCTACACCTTC,CASSSPVVYGYTF
TRBV5-5,NA,TRBJ1-6,NA,TGTGCCAGCAGCTTGGGACAGCTTAGCTCCTATAATTCACCCCTCCACTTT,CASSLGQLSSYNSPLHF
TRBV15,NA,TRBJ1-1,NA,TGTGCCACCAGCAGAGAACGGGGGAGTACTGAAGCTTTCTTT,CATSRERGSTEAFF
TRBV2,NA,TRBJ2-2,TRBD2,TGTGCCAGCCAAGGCCTAGCGGGGAACACCGGGGAGCTGTTTTTT,CASQGLAGNTGELFF
TRBV5-6,NA,TRBJ2-3,TRBD2,TGTGCCAGCAGCTTGGTGAGGGCTAGCGGGGCCTCAGATACGCAGTATTTT,CASSLVRASGASDTQYF
TRBV29-1,NA,TRBJ2-3,TRBD2,TGCAGCGTTGAGGCTAGCGGTACGGATACGCAGTATTTT,CSVEASGTDTQYF
TRBV19,NA,TRBJ2-7,NA,TGTGCCAGTAGTATGGGGACATACTCCTACGAGCAGTACTTC,CASSMGTYSYEQYF
TRBV5-1,few,TRBJ1-1,NA,TGCGCCAGCAGCTTGCAGGGAAACACTGAAGCTTTCTTT,CASSLQGNTEAFF
TRBV6-1,NA,TRBJ2-5,TRBD2,TGTGCCAGCAGTGAAGCGAGGGGCGGGAGCCAAGAGACCCAGTACTTC,CASSEARGGSQETQYF
TRBV18,NA,TRBJ2-3,NA,TGTGCCAGCTCACCCAGAACCGCAGATACGCAGTATTTT,CASSPRTADTQYF
TRBV9,NA,TRBJ2-3,TRBD2,TGTGCCAGCAGCGTAGCTGGTGGGACTAGCGGCACAGATACGCAGTATTTT,CASSVAGGTSGTDTQYF
TRBV24-1,NA,TRBJ2-3,NA,TGTGCCACCAGTGATTTATCAGGTAGTACAGATACGCAGTATTTT,CATSDLSGSTDTQYF
TRBV7-9,NA,TRBJ2-1,TRBD1,TGTGCCAGCTGGGGCACAGGGGGGAGCAATGAGCAGTTCTTC,CASWGTGGSNEQFF
TRBV19,once,TRBJ1-2,TRBD1,TGTGCCAGTAGCATCGGACAGGATCCCTATGGCTACACCTTC,CASSIGQDPYGYTF
TRBV18,NA,TRBJ1-1,NA,TGTGCCAGCTCACCTTCCTATGGTGAAGCTTTCTTT,CASSPSYGEAFF
TRBV29-1,NA,TRBJ2-7,TRBD1,TGCAGCGTTACCGGGACAGAGACCTACGAGCAGTACTTC,CSVTGTETYEQYF
TRBV11-2,NA,TRBJ2-7,TRBD2,TGTGCCAGCAGCTTAGAAGCGGGAGGGCCTTACGAGCAGTACTTC,CASSLEAGGPYEQYF
TRBV27,NA,TRBJ2-3,TRBD2,TGTGCCAGCAGGCCGGGACTAGGCACAGATACGCAGTATTTT,CASRPGLGTDTQYF
TRBV11-2,NA,TRBJ2-5,NA,TGTGCCAGCAGCTTAAGCTTGATAGCGCAAGAGACCCAGTACTTC,CASSLSLIAQETQYF
TRBV4-1,NA,TRBJ2-7,NA,TGCGCCAGCAGCCAGGGGCGAGGCTCCTACGAGCAGTACTTC,CASSQGRGSYEQYF
TRBV10-3,NA,TRBJ2-1,TRBD2,TGTGCCATCAGTGGCACTAGCGGGAAGGCTGGAAATGAGCAGTTCTTC,CAISGTSGKAGNEQFF
TRBV19,NA,TRBJ1-6,NA,TGTGCCAGTAGTATTTATGGACAGAATTCACCCCTCCACTTT,CASSIYGQNSPLHF
TRBV11-2,NA,TRBJ2-7,TRBD2,TGTGCCAGCAGCTTAACTAGCGGGGTCTACGAGCAGTACTTC,CASSLTSGVYEQYF
TRBV6-6,few,TRBJ2-7,NA,TGTGCCGCGGTAGGGAGCTCCTACGAGCAGTACTTC,CAAVGSSYEQYF
TRBV5-5,NA,TRBJ1-5,NA,TGTGCCAGCAGCTTAGGCCAGGCGAACAATCAGCCCCAGCATTTT,CASSLGQANNQPQHF
TRBV25-1,once,TRBJ2-1,TRBD1,TGTGCCAGCAGTGATAACAGGGGTTCGGACAATGAGCAGTTCTTC,CASSDNRGSDNEQFF